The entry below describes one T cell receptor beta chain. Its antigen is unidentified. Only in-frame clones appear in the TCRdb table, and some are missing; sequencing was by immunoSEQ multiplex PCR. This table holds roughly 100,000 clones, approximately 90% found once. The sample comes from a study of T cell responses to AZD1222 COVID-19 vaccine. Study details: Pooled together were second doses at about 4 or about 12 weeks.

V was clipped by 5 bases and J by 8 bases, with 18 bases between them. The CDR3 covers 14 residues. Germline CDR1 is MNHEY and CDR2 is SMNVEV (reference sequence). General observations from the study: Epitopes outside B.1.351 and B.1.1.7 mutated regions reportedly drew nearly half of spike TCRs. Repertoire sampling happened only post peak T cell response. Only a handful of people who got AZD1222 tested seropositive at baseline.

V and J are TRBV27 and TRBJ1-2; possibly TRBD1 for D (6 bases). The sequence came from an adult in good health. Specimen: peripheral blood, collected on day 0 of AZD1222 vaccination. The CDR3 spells CASSVRGRERGYTF. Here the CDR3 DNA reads TGTGCCAGCAGTGTCAGGGGTCGGGAGAGGGGCTACACCTTC.